These T cell receptor beta chains were read from a single sample in a study of Ad26.COV2.S vaccination and SARS-CoV-2 variants. Assay: immunoSEQ multiplex PCR; the TCRdb copy retains only in-frame clones and omits some. The table shows about 350,000 clones, with 85% occurring only once. Here the sequenced sample was peripheral blood, taken in a trial of Ad26.COV2.S vaccine versus placebo. These TCRs come from a person between 18 and 65 years old who received the Ad26.COV2.S COVID-19 vaccine or a placebo. Each CDR3 is given with its conserved first and last residue. A D gene is named only where the DNA matches it firmly. Only part of the rows carry a size: once, few, many, or a class if the clone is expanded.

>-|-|TRBV7-2|TRBJ2-7
CASSFGIIYEQYF
TGTGCCAGCAGCTTTGGGATCATCTACGAGCAGTACTTC
>-|-|TRBV18|TRBJ1-1
CASSPLAGDTEAFF
TGTGCCAGCTCACCACTGGCAGGGGACACTGAAGCTTTCTTT
>-|-|TRBV21-1|TRBJ2-7
CARRAGDRGVEQYF
TGTGCCAGAAGAGCGGGGGACAGGGGTGTGGAGCAGTACTTC
>-|-|TRBV6-6|TRBJ1-4
CASSYPSGGGREKLFF
TGTGCCAGCAGTTACCCGTCAGGTGGGGGGAGAGAAAAACTGTTTTTT
>-|-|TRBV3-1/TRBV3-2|TRBJ1-1
CASTLAQGKTEAFF
TGTGCCAGCACCCTGGCACAGGGAAAGACTGAAGCTTTCTTT
>TRBD2|once|TRBV5-5|TRBJ2-5
CASSPGLAGVGETQYF
TGTGCCAGCAGCCCGGGACTAGCGGGAGTAGGTGAGACCCAGTACTTC
>TRBD1|-|TRBV27|TRBJ2-3
CASSSDRVKVGTDTQYF
TGTGCCAGCAGTTCGGACAGGGTAAAAGTCGGCACAGATACGCAGTATTTT
>-|-|TRBV6-1|TRBJ1-5
CASSEGRGLWQPQHF
TGTGCCAGCAGTGAAGGCAGGGGACTGTGGCAGCCCCAGCATTTT
>-|-|TRBV28|TRBJ1-2
CASSLWHSYGYTF
TGTGCCAGCAGTTTGTGGCACAGCTATGGCTACACCTTC
>-|-|TRBV14|TRBJ1-2
CASSQGTGSYYGYTF
TGTGCCAGCAGCCAAGGCACTGGCAGTTACTATGGCTACACCTTC
>TRBD1|-|TRBV7-2|TRBJ2-2
CASSPDRVPGELFF
TGTGCCAGCAGCCCGGACAGGGTTCCCGGGGAGCTGTTTTTT
>TRBD1|-|TRBV2|TRBJ1-1
CASRDRGPEAFF
TGTGCCAGCAGAGACAGGGGCCCTGAAGCTTTCTTT
>TRBD2|-|TRBV7-6|TRBJ2-3
CASSLYPSGSLTSTDTQYF
TGTGCCAGCAGCCTTTACCCTAGCGGGAGTTTAACTAGCACAGATACGCAGTATTTT
>-|-|TRBV10-1|TRBJ2-2
CASSESSGANTGELFF
TGCGCCAGCAGTGAGTCGTCGGGAGCGAACACCGGGGAGCTGTTTTTT
>TRBD2|-|TRBV5-1|TRBJ2-3
CASSLDLAGPWDTQYF
TGCGCCAGCAGCTTGGACCTAGCGGGGCCCTGGGATACGCAGTATTTT
>-|-|TRBV6-5|TRBJ2-2
CASSYLSAQNTGELFF
TGTGCCAGCAGTTATCTTTCCGCACAGAACACCGGGGAGCTGTTTTTT
>TRBD2|once|TRBV18|TRBJ2-1
CASSQLAGAENEQFF
TGTGCCAGCTCACAACTAGCGGGAGCGGAAAATGAGCAGTTCTTC
>TRBD2|-|TRBV28|TRBJ2-7
CASRRNSGSVYEQYF
TGTGCCAGCAGACGAAATAGCGGGAGTGTGTACGAGCAGTACTTC
>-|many|TRBV19|TRBJ2-7
CASSLGHQPSYEQYF
TGTGCCAGTAGTTTGGGACATCAACCCTCCTACGAGCAGTACTTC
>-|-|TRBV15|TRBJ2-3
CATSRVGRTDTQYF
TGTGCCACCAGCAGAGTAGGGCGAACAGATACGCAGTATTTT
>-|-|TRBV7-9|TRBJ1-1
CASSLDQNTEAFF
TGTGCCAGCAGCTTAGACCAAAACACTGAAGCTTTCTTT
>-|-|TRBV7-9|TRBJ2-1
CASSLRPGVPNEQFF
TGTGCCAGCAGCTTACGGCCAGGAGTCCCCAATGAGCAGTTCTTC
>-|-|TRBV9|TRBJ2-3
CASSVEAARSSTDTQYF
TGTGCCAGCAGCGTAGAGGCTGCGCGTTCTAGCACAGATACGCAGTATTTT
>-|-|TRBV6-6|TRBJ1-2
CASSPQPIGRTGYGYTF
TGTGCCAGCAGTCCTCAGCCCATCGGCAGGACGGGCTATGGCTACACCTTC
>TRBD1|-|TRBV4-1|TRBJ2-7
CASSQGYGTDYEQYF
TGCGCCAGCAGCCAAGGATATGGGACAGACTACGAGCAGTACTTC
>-|-|TRBV30|TRBJ1-4
CAWSSQGWPNEKLFF
TGTGCCTGGAGTTCTCAGGGGTGGCCTAATGAAAAACTGTTTTTT
>-|-|TRBV28|TRBJ1-1
CASSSTEAFF
TGTGCCAGCAGCAGCACTGAAGCTTTCTTT
>-|-|TRBV25-1|TRBJ1-4
CASGLETVVGEKLFF
TGTGCCAGCGGACTCGAGACCGTTGTTGGTGAAAAACTGTTTTTT
>-|-|TRBV2|TRBJ1-2
CASSGLVDRGYTF
TGTGCCAGCAGTGGCCTCGTGGATCGTGGCTACACCTTC
>TRBD2|-|TRBV6-2/TRBV6-3|TRBJ2-1
CASSYPSPGGEQFF
TGTGCCAGCAGTTACCCGAGTCCGGGGGGAGAGCAGTTCTTC
>-|-|TRBV20-1|TRBJ1-1
CSAPDGKEAFF
TGCAGTGCACCGGACGGAAAAGAAGCTTTCTTT
>-|-|TRBV6-2/TRBV6-3|TRBJ1-5
CASSGRDQPQHF
TGTGCCAGCAGTGGACGTGATCAGCCCCAGCATTTT
>-|-|TRBV9|TRBJ2-2
CASGAGFSGELFF
TGTGCCAGTGGGGCGGGATTTTCCGGGGAGCTGTTTTTT
>-|-|TRBV14|TRBJ1-5
CASSQGTAANQPQHF
TGTGCCAGCAGCCAAGGGACGGCCGCCAATCAGCCCCAGCATTTT
>TRBD1|-|TRBV15|TRBJ2-7
CATSGPTGLEQYF
TGTGCCACCAGCGGACCGACAGGGCTCGAGCAGTACTTC
>TRBD1|-|TRBV7-9|TRBJ1-5
CATTGTDNQPQHF
TGTGCCACCACCGGGACAGACAATCAGCCCCAGCATTTT
>-|-|TRBV2|TRBJ2-7
CASKGLIDEQYF
TGTGCCAGCAAGGGTTTGATAGACGAGCAGTACTTC
>TRBD1|-|TRBV5-1|TRBJ1-1
CASSSDRGMDTEAFF
TGCGCCAGCAGCTCGGACAGGGGAATGGATACTGAAGCTTTCTTT
>-|-|TRBV11-2|TRBJ1-3
CASSLDRGTPGNTIYF
TGTGCCAGCAGCTTAGATCGGGGTACCCCTGGAAACACCATATATTTT
>-|once|TRBV27|TRBJ2-6
CASSLVYSGANVLTF
TGTGCCAGCAGTCTGGTGTACTCTGGGGCCAACGTCCTGACTTTC
>TRBD1|-|TRBV6-5|TRBJ1-1
CASSYSTGRVAEAFF
TGTGCCAGCAGTTACTCGACAGGGCGAGTCGCTGAAGCTTTCTTT
>-|-|TRBV5-1|TRBJ2-2
CASSPVAGELFF
TGCGCCAGCAGCCCGGTTGCCGGGGAGCTGTTTTTT
>TRBD2|-|TRBV7-6|TRBJ2-3
CASSLGLAGNTDTQYF
TGTGCCAGCAGCTTAGGACTAGCGGGGAACACAGATACGCAGTATTTT
>TRBD2|-|TRBV2|TRBJ2-1
CASSGTSVSYNEQFF
TGTGCCAGCAGCGGTACTAGCGTTTCCTACAATGAGCAGTTCTTC
>TRBD1|-|TRBV4-3|TRBJ1-4
CASSPGQADNEKLFF
TGCGCCAGCAGCCCGGGACAGGCCGATAATGAAAAACTGTTTTTT
>-|-|TRBV10-3|TRBJ1-6
CAIRLDTNSPLHF
TGTGCCATCCGTCTTGACACTAATTCACCCCTCCACTTT
>-|-|TRBV6-5|TRBJ2-7
CASSYSGRGTYEQYF
TGTGCCAGCAGTTATTCAGGTCGAGGCACCTACGAGCAGTACTTC
>TRBD1|-|TRBV6-1|TRBJ1-5
CASSETGSNQPQHF
TGTGCCAGCAGTGAGACAGGGTCCAATCAGCCCCAGCATTTT